This T cell receptor beta chain was sequenced in a study of lymphopenia after photon versus proton radiotherapy. Repertoires were generated with immunoSEQ multiplex PCR, while TCRdb's copy carries only in-frame clones and drops some. The sample records approximately 17,000 clones, 75% to 90% being singletons. Trimming stripped 3 bases from V and 0 bases from J, with 3 bases between. Germline assignment: CDR1 SGHAT and CDR2 FQDESV (reference sequence). The CDR3 totals 13 residues. Sequencing was performed on peripheral blood, taken from a patient treated with proton-based radiotherapy. The rearrangement links TRBV11-1 to TRBJ1-5; D gene unclear. The receptor was isolated from an older woman with cholangiocarcinoma. Some clones in this sample may be carry-over from other donors' samples. The CDR3 DNA sequence: TGTGCCAGCAGCTTCTCTAGCAATCAGCCCCAGCATTTT. Translating gives CASSFSSNQPQHF.